These T cell receptor beta chains were read from a single sample in a study of blood T cell repertoires in COVID-19. Method: immunoSEQ multiplex PCR; TCRdb's copy keeps in-frame clones and lacks some. Of around 160,000 clones listed, around 80% are singletons. The sample was PBMCs or T cells enriched from blood (not recorded which). These receptors were taken from a woman aged 60-75 years who had recovered from COVID-19. Each CDR3 is given with its conserved first and last residue. D genes are given only for firm matches. Clone size is stated in some rows and not others, as once, few, many or a class when expanded.

v_gene	d_gene	j_gene	abundance	CDR3aa	CDR3nt
TRBV25-1	.	TRBJ2-3	once	CASSGWRDTQYF	TGTGCCAGCAGTGGATGGAGAGATACGCAGTATTTT
TRBV10-1	.	TRBJ2-2	.	CASSFEGTPNTGELFF	TGCGCCAGCTCCTTCGAGGGGACACCGAACACCGGGGAGCTGTTTTTT
TRBV18	.	TRBJ1-2	.	CASSPGREWATYDYTF	TGTGCCAGCTCACCAGGGAGGGAGTGGGCTACCTATGACTACACCTTC
TRBV30	.	TRBJ2-1	.	CAWSVQVYNEQFF	TGTGCCTGGAGTGTACAGGTCTACAATGAGCAGTTCTTC
TRBV11-2	.	TRBJ2-1	.	CASSLALFATQFNNEQFF	TGTGCCAGCAGCTTAGCACTTTTTGCCACGCAATTCAACAATGAGCAGTTCTTC
TRBV28	TRBD1	TRBJ1-5	.	CASRIGTGGNQPQHF	TGTGCCAGCAGAATCGGGACAGGGGGCAATCAGCCCCAGCATTTT
TRBV5-1	.	TRBJ1-6	.	CASSFTSVGQGNSPLHF	TGCGCCAGCAGCTTTACCTCCGTGGGACAAGGTAATTCACCCCTCCACTTT
TRBV9	.	TRBJ1-4	.	CASSVDGAHEKLFF	TGTGCCAGCAGCGTAGATGGAGCTCATGAAAAACTGTTTTTT
TRBV7-8	TRBD1	TRBJ1-4	.	CASSPGQGPKEKLFF	TGTGCCAGCAGCCCGGGACAGGGCCCTAAAGAAAAACTGTTTTTT
TRBV9	TRBD2	TRBJ2-5	.	CASSEDRSGSWGETQYF	TGTGCCAGCAGCGAGGACCGGAGCGGGAGTTGGGGAGAGACCCAGTACTTC
TRBV3-1/TRBV3-2	TRBD1	TRBJ1-2	.	CASSQAPGQQINYGYTF	TGTGCCAGCAGCCAAGCACCGGGACAGCAAATTAACTATGGCTACACCTTC
TRBV10-3	TRBD1	TRBJ1-1	.	CAITVTGGNTEAFF	TGTGCCATCACGGTGACAGGGGGGAACACTGAAGCTTTCTTT
TRBV5-1	.	TRBJ1-4	.	CASSLSSLREEKLFF	TGCGCCAGCAGCTTGAGTTCCCTACGGGAAGAAAAACTGTTTTTT
TRBV20-1	TRBD2	TRBJ2-5	few	CSASLTSGISETQYF	TGCAGTGCTAGTCTGACTAGCGGAATCTCAGAGACCCAGTACTTC
TRBV9	TRBD1	TRBJ2-7	once	CASSVFGTGESEQYF	TGTGCCAGCAGCGTATTCGGGACAGGGGAGAGCGAGCAGTACTTC
TRBV10-1	TRBD1	TRBJ1-3	.	CASSEYDRDSGNTIYF	TGCGCCAGCAGTGAGTATGACAGGGACTCTGGAAACACCATATATTTT
TRBV7-3	TRBD2	TRBJ2-1	.	CASSQSGGVFDEQFF	TGTGCCAGCAGCCAAAGCGGGGGGGTGTTCGATGAGCAGTTCTTC
TRBV4-1	TRBD1	TRBJ1-2	.	CASSHPTRDRFGGYTF	TGCGCCAGCAGCCACCCTACCCGGGACAGGTTCGGTGGCTACACCTTC
TRBV6-5	.	TRBJ2-2	.	CASRGPNTGELFF	TGTGCCAGCAGGGGGCCGAACACCGGGGAGCTGTTTTTT
TRBV28	.	TRBJ2-7	.	CASSLGGLSYEQYF	TGTGCCAGCAGTTTGGGGGGGCTCTCCTACGAGCAGTACTTC
TRBV29-1	.	TRBJ2-5	.	CSGAGTGETQYF	TGCAGCGGTGCAGGGACTGGTGAGACCCAGTACTTC
TRBV5-1	.	TRBJ2-6	.	CASSWDTGANVLTF	TGCGCCAGCAGCTGGGACACCGGGGCCAACGTCCTGACTTTC
TRBV3-1/TRBV3-2	.	TRBJ2-1	.	CASSHHLSWQFF	TGTGCCAGCAGCCACCATCTTAGTTGGCAGTTCTTC
TRBV25-1	.	TRBJ2-2	.	CASSPPDWNTGELFF	TGTGCCAGCAGTCCCCCAGACTGGAACACCGGGGAGCTGTTTTTT
TRBV4-2	.	TRBJ2-1	.	CASSQNPAYNEQFF	TGTGCCAGCAGCCAGAATCCGGCCTACAATGAGCAGTTCTTC
TRBV10-3	.	TRBJ1-1	.	CAISESMVGGNTEAFF	TGTGCCATCAGTGAGTCGATGGTAGGCGGGAACACTGAAGCTTTCTTT
TRBV6-2/TRBV6-3	TRBD2	TRBJ2-3	.	CASSRASGFTDTQYF	TGTGCCAGCAGTCGGGCTAGCGGGTTCACAGATACGCAGTATTTT
TRBV19	.	TRBJ1-3	.	CASSIRVPGQNSGNTIYF	TGTGCCAGTAGTATTAGGGTGCCGGGACAAAACTCTGGAAACACCATATATTTT
TRBV12-3/TRBV12-4	.	TRBJ1-2	few	CASSFRGNYGYTF	TGTGCCAGCAGTTTTAGGGGTAACTATGGCTACACCTTC
TRBV6-5	TRBD2	TRBJ2-1	.	CASSPGTSGVYEQFF	TGTGCCAGCAGTCCCGGGACTAGCGGGGTATATGAGCAGTTCTTC
TRBV7-9	TRBD2	TRBJ2-3	.	CATGLAGAGDTQYF	TGTGCCACTGGACTAGCGGGAGCTGGAGATACGCAGTATTTT
TRBV2	TRBD2	TRBJ2-1	.	CASSEVAGSSVEQFF	TGTGCCAGCAGTGAGGTAGCGGGCTCCTCCGTGGAGCAGTTCTTC
TRBV19	.	TRBJ1-1	.	CASSSRLNTEAFF	TGTGCCAGTAGTAGCCGGTTGAACACTGAAGCTTTCTTT
TRBV7-3	TRBD2	TRBJ2-1	.	CASSPGTSRYNEQFF	TGTGCCAGCAGCCCCGGGACTAGCAGATACAATGAGCAGTTCTTC
TRBV10-3	.	TRBJ1-3	.	CAISPGTGNTIYF	TGTGCCATCAGCCCAGGGACTGGAAACACCATATATTTT
TRBV29-1	.	TRBJ2-1	.	CSVVRTYNEQFF	TGCAGCGTTGTCAGGACCTACAATGAGCAGTTCTTC
TRBV7-9	.	TRBJ2-1	.	CASSSFSWGEIYNEQFF	TGTGCCAGCAGCTCCTTCAGTTGGGGGGAAATTTACAATGAGCAGTTCTTC
TRBV5-4	TRBD1	TRBJ1-2	.	CASSLGQGLHGYTF	TGTGCCAGCAGCTTGGGACAGGGGCTCCATGGCTACACCTTC
TRBV7-9	.	TRBJ2-5	.	CASSLQETQYF	TGTGCCAGCAGCCTACAGGAGACCCAGTACTTC
TRBV27	.	TRBJ1-6	.	CASTPRQNSPLHF	TGTGCCAGCACCCCGCGCCAAAATTCACCCCTCCACTTT
TRBV4-1	TRBD2	TRBJ2-3	.	CASRQPSLAGGQYRTDTQYF	TGCGCCAGCAGGCAACCTTCACTAGCGGGAGGGCAATATCGCACAGATACGCAGTATTTT
TRBV5-1	.	TRBJ1-4	.	CASSLGGRGGVEKLFF	TGCGCCAGCAGCTTGGGGGGACGAGGGGGAGTTGAAAAACTGTTTTTT
TRBV5-1	.	TRBJ2-5	.	CASSLGPGEQETQYF	TGCGCCAGCAGCTTGGGGCCAGGGGAACAAGAGACCCAGTACTTC
TRBV18	.	TRBJ1-1	.	CASSPDNSGTEAFF	TGTGCCAGCTCACCGGACAATTCGGGCACTGAAGCTTTCTTT
TRBV28	.	TRBJ2-2	few	CASSFQGIGELFF	TGTGCCAGCAGTTTCCAGGGTATCGGGGAGCTGTTTTTT
TRBV28	.	TRBJ1-1	.	CASSSGGLKNTEAFF	TGTGCCAGCAGTTCCGGGGGGTTGAAAAACACTGAAGCTTTCTTT
TRBV7-2	TRBD1	TRBJ1-1	.	CASSLRQGDTEAFF	TGTGCCAGCAGCCTCCGACAGGGAGACACTGAAGCTTTCTTT
TRBV5-1	TRBD1	TRBJ1-2	.	CASSSQGVEVSGYTF	TGCGCCAGCAGCTCTCAGGGGGTAGAAGTGAGTGGCTACACCTTC
TRBV2	TRBD1	TRBJ1-1	once	CASLGQGKTEAFF	TGTGCCAGCTTAGGACAGGGGAAGACTGAAGCTTTCTTT
TRBV28	TRBD1	TRBJ1-6	.	CASSGGTAYNSPLHF	TGTGCCAGCAGCGGCGGGACAGCATATAATTCACCCCTCCACTTT
TRBV24-1	.	TRBJ1-6	.	CATSDTGNNSPLHF	TGTGCCACCAGTGATACAGGGAATAATTCACCCCTCCACTTT
TRBV28	TRBD1	TRBJ1-6	.	CASSFGRGQGARPVNSPLHF	TGTGCCAGCAGTTTTGGGCGGGGACAGGGGGCGAGGCCCGTTAATTCACCCCTCCACTTT
TRBV7-8	TRBD2	TRBJ2-3	.	CASSYVSAGGRNTQYF	TGTGCCAGCAGTTACGTATCCGCGGGGGGGCGTAATACGCAGTATTTT
TRBV11-2	TRBD2	TRBJ2-5	.	CASSSRPTSEETQYF	TGTGCCAGCAGCTCCAGACCGACTAGCGAGGAGACCCAGTACTTC
TRBV5-1	.	TRBJ2-7	.	CASSSYEQYF	TGCGCCAGCAGCTCGTACGAGCAGTACTTC
TRBV10-2	TRBD1	TRBJ1-1	.	CASTRQGPNTEAFF	TGCGCCAGCACCCGACAGGGGCCGAACACTGAAGCTTTCTTT
TRBV6-4	.	TRBJ2-7	.	CASSDSTISRYEQYF	TGTGCCAGCAGTGACTCGACTATATCTCGCTACGAGCAGTACTTC
TRBV5-1	.	TRBJ1-6	once	CASSLDGLNSPLHF	TGCGCCAGCAGCTTGGACGGACTAAATTCACCCCTCCACTTT